The following is a T cell receptor beta chain sequence with its context. The sample belongs to a study of blood T cell repertoires in COVID-19. Study at large: The study drew acute and convalescent COVID-19 samples from the United States, Italy and Spain. PBMCs, B-cell-depleted T cells, or T cells provided the cDNA or gDNA that made up the material.

CDR3 length: 14 residues. Germline values: CDR1 SNHLY, CDR2 FYNNEI. Unmatched junction bases numbered 9, after V lost 6 bases and J lost 5 bases. Per the original methods: Nucleated cell counts were estimated from reference gene primer amplification. Sequencing was performed with immunoSEQ multiplex PCR; in TCRdb, only in-frame clones are kept and a portion is missing. The DNA gave D and trimming, while V, J and clone size come from that table. The top ten hold more than 13% of the sample, which has around 46,000 clones, approximately 86% seen once. Sequencing was carried out using peripheral blood. This chain connects TRBV2 to TRBJ2-5; 7 bases are a match to TRBD2. The TCR comes from a human donor in a cohort sampled during active COVID-19. CDR3 DNA: TGTGCCAGCAGGGCCGGACTAGTTCTTGAGACCCAGTACTTC. Encoded protein: CASRAGLVLETQYF.